Listed below are T cell receptor beta chains from one sample, sequenced in a study of blood T cell repertoires in COVID-19. Data came from immunoSEQ multiplex PCR; TCRdb stores just in-frame clones and leaves some out. The table shows 55,000 or so clones, with 65% to 80% occurring only once. Input material: peripheral blood. Receptors were obtained from a man aged 25-45 years with COVID-19, enrolled during active disease. The CDR3 runs from the conserved cysteine through the conserved F or W. D genes are given only for firm matches. Some rows mark clone size as missing; the rest say once, few, many or name a class of expanded clone.

J gene: TRBJ1-1
clone size: NA
V gene: TRBV7-9
D gene: NA
CDR3 length: 14
CDR3 protein: CASSLNPGNTEAFF
CDR3 DNA: TGTGCCAGCAGCTTAAATCCGGGTAACACTGAAGCTTTCTTT

J gene: TRBJ2-2
clone size: NA
V gene: TRBV11-3
D gene: TRBD2
CDR3 length: 18
CDR3 protein: CASSQPGGLRAGTGELFF
CDR3 DNA: TGTGCCAGCAGCCAACCTGGGGGACTCCGAGCGGGGACCGGGGAGCTGTTTTTT

J gene: TRBJ2-5
clone size: NA
V gene: TRBV5-6
D gene: TRBD2
CDR3 length: 16
CDR3 protein: CASSSGAGLAGETQYF
CDR3 DNA: TGTGCCAGCAGCTCGGGGGCCGGACTAGCGGGAGAGACCCAGTACTTC

J gene: TRBJ1-2
clone size: NA
V gene: TRBV6-5
D gene: NA
CDR3 length: 15
CDR3 protein: CASSYVRGANYGYTF
CDR3 DNA: TGTGCCAGCAGTTACGTCCGGGGGGCCAACTATGGCTACACCTTC

J gene: TRBJ2-3
clone size: NA
V gene: TRBV11-3
D gene: TRBD2
CDR3 length: 17
CDR3 protein: CASSFGAGGPGTDTQYF
CDR3 DNA: TGTGCCAGCAGTTTTGGCGCGGGGGGGCCGGGGACAGATACGCAGTATTTT

J gene: TRBJ2-1
clone size: NA
V gene: TRBV11-1
D gene: TRBD2
CDR3 length: 11
CDR3 protein: CASSPRGEQFF
CDR3 DNA: TGTGCCAGCAGCCCGCGGGGGGAGCAGTTCTTC

J gene: TRBJ1-3
clone size: NA
V gene: TRBV6-5
D gene: NA
CDR3 length: 14
CDR3 protein: CASSYDNSGNTIYF
CDR3 DNA: TGTGCCAGCAGTTACGACAACTCTGGAAACACCATATATTTT

J gene: TRBJ2-1
clone size: NA
V gene: TRBV4-1
D gene: NA
CDR3 length: 16
CDR3 protein: CASRRYVDGAQNEQFF
CDR3 DNA: TGCGCCAGCAGACGGTACGTGGATGGGGCGCAGAATGAGCAGTTCTTC

J gene: TRBJ1-1
clone size: once
V gene: TRBV11-3
D gene: NA
CDR3 length: 18
CDR3 protein: CASSLLGASRWMNTEAFF
CDR3 DNA: TGTGCCAGCAGCCTATTAGGGGCAAGCCGATGGATGAACACTGAAGCTTTCTTT

J gene: TRBJ2-2
clone size: NA
V gene: TRBV6-2/TRBV6-3
D gene: NA
CDR3 length: 14
CDR3 protein: CASSYSRGPGELFF
CDR3 DNA: TGTGCCAGCAGTTACTCTCGCGGCCCCGGGGAGCTGTTTTTT

J gene: TRBJ1-1
clone size: NA
V gene: TRBV7-2
D gene: NA
CDR3 length: 16
CDR3 protein: CASSLVLLSMNTEAFF
CDR3 DNA: TGTGCCAGCAGCTTAGTTCTATTAAGTATGAACACTGAAGCTTTCTTT

J gene: TRBJ1-5
clone size: once
V gene: TRBV30
D gene: NA
CDR3 length: 14
CDR3 protein: CAWTSGDGNQPQHF
CDR3 DNA: TGTGCCTGGACCTCAGGGGATGGCAATCAGCCCCAGCATTTT

J gene: TRBJ2-2
clone size: few
V gene: TRBV9
D gene: NA
CDR3 length: 15
CDR3 protein: CASGETGSNTGELFF
CDR3 DNA: TGTGCCAGCGGGGAGACAGGTTCGAACACCGGGGAGCTGTTTTTT

J gene: TRBJ2-7
clone size: NA
V gene: TRBV7-9
D gene: NA
CDR3 length: 14
CDR3 protein: CASSLTSGIHEQYF
CDR3 DNA: TGTGCCAGCAGCCTAACTTCAGGGATACACGAGCAGTACTTC

J gene: TRBJ2-7
clone size: NA
V gene: TRBV12-3/TRBV12-4
D gene: NA
CDR3 length: 13
CDR3 protein: CASSNQGFGEQYF
CDR3 DNA: TGTGCCAGCAGCAATCAGGGATTCGGTGAGCAGTACTTC

J gene: TRBJ1-2
clone size: NA
V gene: TRBV11-2
D gene: NA
CDR3 length: 14
CDR3 protein: CASSSGVLRDGYTF
CDR3 DNA: TGTGCCAGCAGCTCCGGGGTTCTACGGGATGGCTACACCTTC

J gene: TRBJ1-6
clone size: NA
V gene: TRBV5-5
D gene: TRBD1
CDR3 length: 17
CDR3 protein: CASSLGAGTGNNSPLHF
CDR3 DNA: TGTGCCAGCAGCTTGGGGGCCGGGACAGGGAACAATTCACCCCTCCACTTT

J gene: TRBJ2-7
clone size: NA
V gene: TRBV25-1
D gene: TRBD1
CDR3 length: 12
CDR3 protein: CASGSGGEEQYF
CDR3 DNA: TGTGCCAGCGGATCAGGGGGCGAGGAGCAGTACTTC

J gene: TRBJ2-3
clone size: once
V gene: TRBV9
D gene: NA
CDR3 length: 16
CDR3 protein: CASSAQGGFTADTQYF
CDR3 DNA: TGTGCCAGCAGCGCGCAGGGCGGTTTCACGGCGGATACGCAGTATTTT